The rows below give T cell receptor beta chains drawn from one sample of a study of siplizumab effects on memory and regulatory T cells. Only in-frame clones appear in the TCRdb table, and some are missing; sequencing was by immunoSEQ multiplex PCR. This sample carries around 86,000 clones, 85% to 95% of them seen once, and the ten largest clones take around 0.3%. Input material: non-Treg CD4+ T cells sorted from blood. The receptors originated from a human donor in good health. CDR3s include the opening cysteine and the closing phenylalanine or tryptophan.

>14|TRBJ1-2|TRBV5-4
CASSLGGRNYGYTF
>11|TRBJ2-7|TRBV19
CASSNSYEQYF
>11|TRBJ2-5|TRBV20-1
CSGTMGETQYF
>15|TRBJ1-2|TRBV5-5
CASSWRQGVSYGYTF
>17|TRBJ2-6|TRBV5-4
CASSLPGRTSGANVLTF
>17|TRBJ2-1|TRBV6-9
CASSSAGTRDPYNEQFF
>15|TRBJ2-5|TRBV10-3
CAISESGQGAKTQYF
>10|TRBJ2-3|TRBV30
CAIGTDTQYF
>13|TRBJ1-2|TRBV27
CASSFDLGYGYTF
>16|TRBJ1-6|TRBV9
CASSVDAGSLASPLHF
>16|TRBJ2-1|TRBV4-2
CASSQNDRNPYNEQFF
>15|TRBJ2-7|TRBV23-1
CASSLDRARGDEQYF
>15|TRBJ1-1|TRBV11-2
CASSRIKGTGPEAFF
>13|TRBJ1-2|TRBV30
CAWSAGTGPGYTF
>16|TRBJ2-1|TRBV5-8
CASSRDRDRAYNEQFF
>13|TRBJ2-7|TRBV6-5
CASRRDSVGEQYF
>15|TRBJ2-7|TRBV5-1
CASSLGTSGSYEQYF
>15|TRBJ2-3|TRBV15
CATSRDRSPTDTQYF
>10|TRBJ1-1|TRBV6-6
CACWDTEAFF
>14|TRBJ1-2|TRBV5-4
CASSLDNLSYGYTF
>15|TRBJ2-7|TRBV9
CASSVGGVESYEQYF
>9|TRBJ2-1|TRBV27
CATHNEQFF
>19|TRBJ2-5|TRBV4-1
CASSLSGRGGTPERQTQYF
>15|TRBJ1-3|TRBV11-2
CASSLTGQGMDTIYF
>13|TRBJ1-3|TRBV15
CATSRGVENTIYF
>14|TRBJ1-2|TRBV6-1
CASTTTETRYGYTF
>12|TRBJ1-1|TRBV11-2
CASSLYGQGAFF
>18|TRBJ1-1|TRBV19
CARAGVQISGPTNTEAFF
>16|TRBJ2-3|TRBV9
CASSPRTGGGTDTQYF
>14|TRBJ2-5|TRBV5-4
CASSFSTGGETQYF
>11|TRBJ1-4|TRBV6-5
CATSDNEKLFF
>14|TRBJ1-5|TRBV6-6
CASKDSGFDQPQHF
>15|TRBJ2-7|TRBV2
CASSELGQGLHEQYF
>13|TRBJ1-3|TRBV10-2
CASSLRSGNTIYF
>11|TRBJ2-7|TRBV20-1
CSARETYEQYF
>16|TRBJ2-3|TRBV13
CASSPISGTATDTQYF
>13|TRBJ1-2|TRBV11-3
CASSLERGRGYTF